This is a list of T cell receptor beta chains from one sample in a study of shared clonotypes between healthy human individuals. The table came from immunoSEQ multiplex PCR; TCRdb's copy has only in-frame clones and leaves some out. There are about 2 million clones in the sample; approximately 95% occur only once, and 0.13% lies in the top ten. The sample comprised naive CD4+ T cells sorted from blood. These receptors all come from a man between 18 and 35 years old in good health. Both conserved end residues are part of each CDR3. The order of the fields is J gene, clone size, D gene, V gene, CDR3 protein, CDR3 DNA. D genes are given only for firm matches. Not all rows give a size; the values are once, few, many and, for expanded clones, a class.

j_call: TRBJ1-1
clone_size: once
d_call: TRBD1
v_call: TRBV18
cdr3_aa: CASSPPGGNTEAFF
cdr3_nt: TGTGCCAGCTCACCCCCAGGGGGGAACACTGAAGCTTTCTTT

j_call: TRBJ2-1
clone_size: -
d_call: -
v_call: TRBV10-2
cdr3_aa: CASSEEYRAEQFF
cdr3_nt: TGCGCCAGCAGTGAGGAGTATAGGGCCGAGCAGTTCTTC

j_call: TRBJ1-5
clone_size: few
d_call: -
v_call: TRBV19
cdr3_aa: CASMASQPQHF
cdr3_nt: TGTGCCAGTATGGCAAGTCAGCCCCAGCATTTT

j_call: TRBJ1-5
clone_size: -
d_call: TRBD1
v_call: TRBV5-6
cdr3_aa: CASSYRDRGNQPQHF
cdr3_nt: TGTGCCAGCAGCTACCGGGACAGGGGGAATCAGCCCCAGCATTTT

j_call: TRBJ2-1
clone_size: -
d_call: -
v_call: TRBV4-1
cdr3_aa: CASSQLPGTYNEQFF
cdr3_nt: TGCGCCAGCAGCCAATTGCCAGGGACCTACAATGAGCAGTTCTTC

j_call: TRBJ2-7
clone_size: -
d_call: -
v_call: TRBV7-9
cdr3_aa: CASSFLASTYEQYF
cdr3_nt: TGTGCCAGCAGCTTTTTGGCTAGCACCTACGAGCAGTACTTC

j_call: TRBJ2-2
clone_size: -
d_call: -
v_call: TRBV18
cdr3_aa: CASSPSTTGELFF
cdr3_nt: TGTGCCAGCTCACCCTCGACCACCGGGGAGCTGTTTTTT

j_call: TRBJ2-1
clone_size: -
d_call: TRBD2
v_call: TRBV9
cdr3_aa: CASSTLGGTSGMRSYNEQFF
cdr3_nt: TGTGCCAGCAGCACCTTAGGCGGGACTAGCGGGATGCGGTCCTACAATGAGCAGTTCTTC

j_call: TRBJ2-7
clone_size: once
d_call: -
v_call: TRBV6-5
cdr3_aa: CATFPTDRKPGEQYF
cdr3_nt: TGTGCCACCTTCCCGACTGACAGAAAACCTGGGGAACAGTACTTC

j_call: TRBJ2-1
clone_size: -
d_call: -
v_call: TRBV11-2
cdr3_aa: CASSFPHGGAFSLYNEQFF
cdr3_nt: TGTGCCAGCAGCTTTCCTCATGGAGGGGCTTTTTCGCTCTACAATGAGCAGTTCTTC

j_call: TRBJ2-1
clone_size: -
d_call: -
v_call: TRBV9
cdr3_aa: CASSAIPRGRGSHNEQFF
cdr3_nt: TGTGCCAGCAGCGCTATTCCCCGGGGACGGGGGTCCCACAATGAGCAGTTCTTC

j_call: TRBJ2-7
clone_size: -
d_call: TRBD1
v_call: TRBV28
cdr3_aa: CASIVSGTGSYEQYF
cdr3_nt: TGTGCCAGCATCGTAAGTGGGACAGGTTCCTACGAGCAGTACTTC

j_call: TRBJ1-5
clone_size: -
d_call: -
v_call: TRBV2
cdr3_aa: CASTEQGDPNQPQHF
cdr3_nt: TGTGCCAGCACCGAGCAGGGAGATCCCAATCAGCCCCAGCATTTT

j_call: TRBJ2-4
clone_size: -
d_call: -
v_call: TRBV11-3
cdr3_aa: CASSGVHKNIQYF
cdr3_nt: TGTGCCAGCAGTGGGGTACACAAAAACATTCAGTACTTC

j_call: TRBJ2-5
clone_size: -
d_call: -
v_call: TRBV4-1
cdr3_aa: CASSQRSAGRETQYF
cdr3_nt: TGCGCCAGCAGCCAGCGCTCGGCGGGACGAGAGACCCAGTACTTC

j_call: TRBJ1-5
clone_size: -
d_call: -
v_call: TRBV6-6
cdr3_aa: CASTFQGHQPQHF
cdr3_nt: TGTGCCAGCACCTTCCAGGGCCATCAGCCCCAGCATTTT

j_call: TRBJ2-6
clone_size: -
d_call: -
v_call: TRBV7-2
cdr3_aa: CASSTRVRDRREGANVLTF
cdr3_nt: TGTGCCAGCAGCACAAGGGTAAGGGATCGTCGGGAAGGGGCCAACGTCCTGACTTTC

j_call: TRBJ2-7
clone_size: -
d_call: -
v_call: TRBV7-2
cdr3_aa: CASSLTPSSHEQYF
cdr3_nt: TGTGCCAGCAGCTTAACCCCTAGCTCGCACGAGCAGTACTTC

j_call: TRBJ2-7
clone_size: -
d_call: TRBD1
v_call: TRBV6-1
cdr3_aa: CASSSGDRDEQYF
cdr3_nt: TGTGCCAGCTCTAGTGGCGACAGGGACGAGCAGTACTTC

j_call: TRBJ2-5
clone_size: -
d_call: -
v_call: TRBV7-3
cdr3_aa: CASSLNTGQETQYF
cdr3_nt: TGTGCCAGCAGCTTAAATACAGGCCAAGAGACCCAGTACTTC

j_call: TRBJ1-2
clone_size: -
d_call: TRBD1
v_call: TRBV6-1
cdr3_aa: CASSPTGDYGYTF
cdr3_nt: TGTGCCAGCAGCCCCACAGGGGACTATGGCTACACCTTC

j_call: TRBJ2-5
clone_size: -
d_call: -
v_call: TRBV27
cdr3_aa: CASSPPARETQYF
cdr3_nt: TGTGCCAGCAGTCCCCCAGCCCGGGAGACCCAGTACTTC

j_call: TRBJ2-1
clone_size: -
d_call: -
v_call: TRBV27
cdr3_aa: CASSQGNYNEQFF
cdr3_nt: TGTGCCAGCAGTCAGGGGAACTACAATGAGCAGTTCTTC